Below, one TCR beta chain is given with its context. The deep-level immunoSEQ assay was used. Clones were read by immunoSEQ multiplex PCR, and TCRdb kept only the in-frame ones, dropping some. This sample has about 2.3 million clones, with 85% to 95% found just once. These data come from a study of shared clonotypes between healthy human individuals. After removal of 5 bases from V and 9 bases from J, the junction contained 15 bases not matched to a gene. There are 16 residues in the CDR3. Germline V gene lookup returns CDR1 SGHAT and CDR2 FQNNGV. CD45RA-negative memory and CD45RA+ naive subsets were split from the CD4+ cells.

This chain connects TRBV11-2 to TRBJ2-1; 8 bases match TRBD1. The sequence derives from a man younger than 35 in good health. Some clones in this sample may be carry-over from other donors' samples. Sequencing was carried out using naive CD4+ T cells from PBMCs. The sample's subset: CD45RA+ positively selected. Here the CDR3 DNA reads TGTGCCAGCAGCCTCAGGGGGCCGGGGTTGGGCGGTGAGCAGTTCTTC. Translating gives CASSLRGPGLGGEQFF.